The rows below give T cell receptor beta chains drawn from one sample of a study of siplizumab effects on memory and regulatory T cells. Libraries were prepared by immunoSEQ multiplex PCR; TCRdb keeps only in-frame clonotypes and omits some of them. Counted here are roughly 80,000 clones, roughly 87% occurring once; the ten biggest clones make up 1.5% to 1.7%. Sequencing was carried out using Tregs sorted from blood. These TCRs come from a human donor in good health. CDR3s include the opening cysteine and the closing phenylalanine or tryptophan. D genes are given only for firm matches. Size is stated for part of the rows, as once, few or many counts, or as a class when the clone is expanded.

CDR3,DNA,size,V,J,D
CASASGETQYF,TGTGCTAGTGCCAGCGGGGAGACCCAGTACTTC,few,TRBV12-5,TRBJ2-5,NA
CASSEGQRNQPQHF,TGTGCCAGCAGTGAGGGACAGCGCAATCAGCCCCAGCATTTT,NA,TRBV6-1,TRBJ1-5,TRBD1
CASSLIGSTDTQYF,TGCGCCAGCAGCTTGATAGGGTCTACGGATACGCAGTATTTT,NA,TRBV5-1,TRBJ2-3,NA
CASNPPGSNQPQHF,TGTGCCAGCAACCCCCCCGGTAGCAATCAGCCCCAGCATTTT,NA,TRBV6-5,TRBJ1-5,NA
CASSVGAGGLNTEAFF,TGTGCCAGCAGCGTAGGGGCAGGGGGGTTGAACACTGAAGCTTTCTTT,NA,TRBV9,TRBJ1-1,TRBD1
CASSALGAHSYEQYF,TGTGCCAGCAGTGCGCTGGGGGCCCACTCCTACGAGCAGTACTTC,once,TRBV2,TRBJ2-7,NA
CASSQEDTSGGPTDTQYF,TGTGCCAGCAGCCAAGAAGACACTAGCGGGGGCCCTACAGATACGCAGTATTTT,NA,TRBV4-2,TRBJ2-3,TRBD2
CASSPWTGEGSPLHF,TGTGCCAGCAGCCCGTGGACAGGGGAAGGTTCACCCCTCCACTTT,NA,TRBV9,TRBJ1-6,TRBD1
CASSIVVEANQPQHF,TGTGCCAGTAGTATTGTGGTAGAGGCGAATCAGCCCCAGCATTTT,NA,TRBV19,TRBJ1-5,NA
CASRRAGGTQETQYF,TGTGCCAGCAGAAGAGCGGGGGGGACCCAAGAGACCCAGTACTTC,NA,TRBV6-5,TRBJ2-5,TRBD2
CASSIEMANEKLFF,TGTGCCAGTAGTATAGAAATGGCTAATGAAAAACTGTTTTTT,NA,TRBV19,TRBJ1-4,NA
CASSLAYQGARDTQYF,TGTGCCAGCAGCTTAGCGTACCAGGGGGCCCGAGATACGCAGTATTTT,NA,TRBV7-8,TRBJ2-3,TRBD1
CASSLGQGVNQPQHF,TGTGCCAGCAGCTTGGGACAGGGAGTCAATCAGCCCCAGCATTTT,NA,TRBV7-8,TRBJ1-5,TRBD1
CASTSPGGGGTDTQYF,TGTGCCAGTACCTCTCCGGGGGGCGGAGGCACAGATACGCAGTATTTT,few,TRBV19,TRBJ2-3,NA
CASSIDPSNWAFF,TGTGCCAGTAGTATAGATCCCTCCAATTGGGCTTTCTTT,NA,TRBV19,TRBJ1-1,NA
CASRARSGSSYEQYF,TGCGCCAGCAGGGCCCGCTCGGGAAGCTCCTACGAGCAGTACTTC,NA,TRBV10-2,TRBJ2-7,NA
CASSTRGKGMKRETQYF,TGTGCCAGCAGCACCCGGGGGAAGGGGATGAAAAGAGAGACCCAGTACTTC,NA,TRBV27,TRBJ2-5,NA
CASSEMAGWQPQHF,TGTGCCAGCAGTGAAATGGCAGGGTGGCAGCCCCAGCATTTT,NA,TRBV6-1,TRBJ1-5,NA
CASSEIRLSGETQYF,TGTGCCAGCAGTGAAATCCGTCTATCTGGAGAGACCCAGTACTTC,NA,TRBV25-1,TRBJ2-5,NA